This is a list of T cell receptor beta chains from one sample in a study of blood T cell repertoires in COVID-19. Sequencing used immunoSEQ multiplex PCR; TCRdb keeps in-frame clones, though not all of them. The table includes 150,000 to 200,000 clones, approximately 78% detected once. The sample comprised peripheral blood. The receptor set was obtained from a woman older than 75 with active or convalescent COVID-19. The CDR3 runs from the conserved cysteine through the conserved F or W. Size tells how often a clone was seen (once, few, many) or the class of an expanded clone, and some rows leave it out.

>TRBV19|few|TRBJ1-6
CATRQSTGSYNSPLHF
>TRBV5-1|NA|TRBJ1-1
CASSRRAGDNTEAFF
>TRBV10-3|once|TRBJ2-1
CAISESISDEQFF
>TRBV19|NA|TRBJ2-2
CASKVGAHTGELFF
>TRBV5-1|NA|TRBJ2-7
CASSLGTRDEQYF
>TRBV6-5|few|TRBJ1-2
CASSYIEGRTGYGYTF
>TRBV9|NA|TRBJ1-2
CASSPRLTDNYGYTF
>TRBV28|once|TRBJ2-2
CASSLTGSTGELFF
>TRBV5-1|NA|TRBJ2-3
CASSGGLATDTQYF
>TRBV28|few|TRBJ2-2
CASRLAGENTGELFF
>TRBV5-1|NA|TRBJ1-2
CASSLGDTNYGYTF
>TRBV7-2|NA|TRBJ2-3
CASSLTSGSTDTQYF
>TRBV5-1|NA|TRBJ2-7
CASSLASGFTEQYF
>TRBV19|NA|TRBJ2-1
CASSIYLSGGPPKEQFF
>TRBV7-8|NA|TRBJ1-2
CASSPGQGFTYGYTF
>TRBV11-3|once|TRBJ2-3
CASSRDRNTDTQYF
>TRBV5-1|NA|TRBJ1-1
CASSPGRGRFYTEAFF
>TRBV3-1/TRBV3-2|NA|TRBJ2-3
CASSSEKIADTQYF
>TRBV4-2|few|TRBJ1-4
CASSQTTGRAEKLFF
>TRBV27|NA|TRBJ1-4
CASSFREKLFF
>TRBV2|NA|TRBJ1-5
CASTQEVGNQPQHF
>TRBV6-2/TRBV6-3|NA|TRBJ2-3
CASSSFSYTQYF
>TRBV18|NA|TRBJ1-5
CASSPSRPKGGQPQHF
>TRBV27|once|TRBJ1-6
CASRTTVRNSPLHF
>TRBV7-9|few|TRBJ1-6
CASSLRESPLHF
>TRBV5-1|NA|TRBJ2-1
CASSGGGTSGGLEQFF
>TRBV27|NA|TRBJ2-3
CASSTLTDTQYF
>TRBV9|NA|TRBJ1-1
CASTADLNTEAFF
>TRBV7-9|NA|TRBJ2-5
CASSLVGLAGGTETQYF
>TRBV7-3|NA|TRBJ2-7
CASSRTGADEQYF
>TRBV3-1/TRBV3-2|few|TRBJ1-4
CASSQDLGLQKLFF
>TRBV19|NA|TRBJ2-5
CASSTTGGWETQYF
>TRBV4-1|NA|TRBJ1-3
CASSQDFPSFSGNTIYF
>TRBV2|many|TRBJ1-5
CASSEAQGGYQPQHF
>TRBV5-4|NA|TRBJ2-5
CASSSRGLETQYF
>TRBV5-5|NA|TRBJ2-5
CASSPSTSYETQYF
>TRBV29-1|few|TRBJ1-1
CSGRGGKGEDTEAFF
>TRBV5-4|few|TRBJ2-7
CASSPPTGQKNYEQYF
>TRBV6-2/TRBV6-3|NA|TRBJ1-1
CASSFDIDTEAFF
>TRBV20-1|once|TRBJ1-2
CSPLDYGYTF